This T cell receptor (beta chain) was recorded in a study of blood T cell repertoires in COVID-19. Study in general: The United States, Italy and Spain provided the acute and convalescent COVID-19 samples. In each case, the material was cDNA or gDNA derived from T cells, B-cell-depleted T cells, or PBMCs.

Germline loops: CDR1 MDHEN, CDR2 SYDVKM. V was pared by 5 bases and J by 8 bases, with 11 bases of the junction left unmatched. CDR3 size: 15 residues. Original processing notes: Reference gene primer amplification in the assay estimated nucleated cell counts. Sequencing was performed with immunoSEQ multiplex PCR; in TCRdb, only in-frame clones are kept and a portion is missing. V, J and clone size were drawn from that table, and D and trimming were deduced from the DNA. Of approximately 70,000 clones listed, around nine tenths are singletons. The gene calls are TRBV28 and TRBJ2-1, with 8 bases identical to TRBD2. The sample comprised peripheral blood. The origin of this receptor is a human donor in a cohort sampled during active COVID-19. The CDR3 sequence is CASSTGTRLGDEQFF. The CDR3 region has the DNA TGTGCCAGCAGTACCGGGACTAGATTGGGGGATGAGCAGTTCTTC.